These 31 T cell receptor beta chains came from one sample sequenced in a study of OX40 agonist ivuxolimab in advanced cancers. The library was built by means of the immunoSEQ multiplex PCR assay. In its TCRdb copy, this immuneACCESS table keeps in-frame sequences only and misses some clones. Where compared with another copy, unresolved V genes explain less than half of these, and the others have no known cause. Within this sample are 62,000 or so clones, with more than 75% of them counted one time only. The ten largest clones take up 2% to 2.5% of the sample. The sample in question was CD4+ or CD8+ T cells sorted from blood, obtained in a trial of the OX40 agonist ivuxolimab. The receptors were gathered from an adult with an advanced solid tumor such as melanoma, head and neck, liver or kidney cancer.

V and J are TRBV5-5 and TRBJ2-2; D perhaps matches TRBD1 (6 bases). The germline V gene encodes CDR1 SGHKS and CDR2 YYEKEE (reference sequence). V shed 2 bases and J shed 1 base, with 9 bases lying between them. This CDR3 has 15 amino acids. The CDR3 protein is CASSFPQGNTGELFF. The DNA for the CDR3 is TGTGCCAGCAGCTTTCCACAGGGGAACACCGGGGAGCTGTTTTTT.

This rearrangement joins TRBV19 to TRBJ2-1; 8 bases are a match to TRBD1. Germline-derived CDR1 and CDR2 are LNHDA and SQIVND (reference sequence). V gave up 8 bases and J gave up 4 bases; unmatched junction bases: 13. The CDR3 has 16 residues. CDR3 residues: CASRPGTGGVYNEQFF. The DNA for the CDR3 is TGTGCCAGTCGTCCCGGGACAGGTGGGGTTTACAATGAGCAGTTCTTC.

The CDR3 region is CASTPSGTVNTEAFF. DNA of the CDR3: TGTGCCAGCACCCCCTCCGGGACGGTGAACACTGAAGCTTTCTTT. The chain is built from TRBV6-5 and TRBJ1-1; D might be TRBD1 (5 bases). Germline V lookup: CDR1 MNHEY, CDR2 SVGAGI. This CDR3 is 15 amino acids long. Trimming cost V 7 bases and J 0 bases, with 15 bases left between them.

The gene calls are TRBV5-1 and TRBJ2-3; D may match TRBD1 or TRBD2 (6 bases each). V gave up 2 bases and J gave up 1 base, with 14 bases separating them. The V gene's germline CDR1 is SGHRS and CDR2 YFSETQ. This CDR3 contains 16 residues. The CDR3 sequence: CASSLSTGAGTDTQYF. CDR3 bases: TGCGCCAGCAGCTTATCCACGGGGGCGGGCACAGATACGCAGTATTTT.

The gene calls are TRBV9 and TRBJ1-6; no definite D call. V lost 4 bases to trimming and J lost 6 bases, with 8 bases between them. CDR1 SGDLS and CDR2 YYNGEE come from the germline V gene. The CDR3 has 13 residues. CDR3 nucleotides: TGTGCCAGCAGCATACAGATTAATTCACCCCTCCACTTT. It encodes CASSIQINSPLHF.

This clone was recorded only once. The rearrangement links TRBV4-1 to TRBJ2-2; 12 nucleotides align to TRBD2. Per germline, CDR1 MGHRA and CDR2 YSYEKL. The CDR3 is 17 residues long. V was clipped by 0 bases and J by 5 bases; unmatched bases: 4. The CDR3: CASSQEKTSGGTGELFF. DNA for the CDR3: TGCGCCAGCAGCCAAGAGAAAACTAGCGGGGGGACCGGGGAGCTGTTTTTT.

A note on this clone: Other DNA sequences of this sample code for an identical CDR3. The chain is built from TRBV11-3 and TRBJ2-7, with TRBD2 matching 10 bases. Germline CDR1 is SGHNT and CDR2 is YENEEA. After removal of 6 bases from V and 1 base from J, the junction contained 3 bases not matched to a gene. The CDR3 runs to 14 residues. This CDR3 is CASSRTSGSYEQYF. The CDR3 DNA is TGTGCCAGCAGTCGGACTAGCGGATCCTACGAGCAGTACTTC. The whole variable domain, remainder taken from reference TRBV11-3 and TRBJ2-7, is EAGVVQSPRYKIIEKKQPVAFWCNPISGHNTLYWYLQNLGQGPELLIRYENEEAVDDSQLPKDRFSAERLKGVDSTLKIQPAELGDSAVYLCASSRTSGSYEQYFGPGTRLTVT.

The rearrangement joins TRBV30 to TRBJ1-1; D is possibly TRBD1 (6 bases). Germline V gene sequence: CDR1 GTSNPN, CDR2 SVGIG (reference sequence). CDR3 length equals 13 residues. The V gene lost 3 bases and the J gene lost 4 bases, with 12 bases spanning the gap. CDR3 amino acids: CAWSRVGGTEAFF. The CDR3 DNA reads as TGTGCCTGGAGCAGGGTAGGGGGCACTGAAGCTTTCTTT.

The CDR3 DNA follows: TGTGCCACCAGCAGAGTATCGAAAGGGTCCCCTAATTCACCCCTCCACTTT. Amino acid sequence: CATSRVSKGSPNSPLHF. V usage is TRBV15 and J usage is TRBJ1-6; D remains ambiguous. CDR1 and CDR2 from the germline V gene are LNHNV and YYDKDF (reference sequence). Trimming took 1 base from V and 6 from J, leaving 16 bases between them. This CDR3 region has 17 residues. The full variable domain, rest sourced from reference TRBV15 and TRBJ1-6, is DAMVIQNPRYQVTQFGKPVTLSCSQTLNHNVMYWYQQKSSQAPKLLFHYYDKDFNNEADTPDNFQSRRPNTSFCFLDIRSPGLGDTAMYLCATSRVSKGSPNSPLHFGNGTRLTVT.

The rearrangement links TRBV5-4 to TRBJ1-2, with D possibly being TRBD1 (6 bases). The germline V gene has CDR1 SGHNT and CDR2 YYREEE (reference sequence). This CDR3 region has 15 residues. V lost 3 bases to trimming and J lost 4 bases, with 16 bases between them. The DNA of the CDR3 is TGTGCCAGCAGCTCCAAAGGGGGGGGTACCTATGGCTACACCTTC. This sequence encodes CASSSKGGGTYGYTF. Full variable domain (rest looked up from reference TRBV5-4 and TRBJ1-2): ETGVTQSPTHLIKTRGQQVTLRCSSQSGHNTVSWYQQALGQGPQFIFQYYREEENGRGNFPPRFSGLQFPNYSSELNVNALELDDSALYLCASSSKGGGTYGYTFGSGTRLTVV.

V usage is TRBV7-2 and J usage is TRBJ2-1; 9 bases are shared with TRBD1. The V gene end was trimmed by 2 bases and the J gene end by 8 bases; junction bases not matched to a gene: 10. The CDR3 consists of 16 residues. Germline values: CDR1 SGHTA, CDR2 FQGNSA. CDR3 residues: CASSLTGTGSFHEQFF. In DNA form, the CDR3 reads TGTGCCAGCAGCTTAACCGGGACAGGGAGCTTCCATGAGCAGTTCTTC. Full variable domain (outside the CDR3, taken from reference TRBV7-2 and TRBJ2-1): GAGVSQSPSNKVTEKGKDVELRCDPISGHTALYWYRQSLGQGLEFLIYFQGNSAPDKSGLPSDRFSAERTGGSVSTLTIQRTQQEDSAVYLCASSLTGTGSFHEQFFGPGTRLTVL.

This chain links TRBV28 with TRBJ1-5; 7 nucleotides line up with TRBD1. V lost 6 bases to trimming and J lost 5 bases; unmatched junction nucleotides: 7. The length of the CDR3 is 14 residues. Per germline, CDR1 MDHEN and CDR2 SYDVKM. DNA for the CDR3: TGTGCCAGCAGAGGGACAGTCTCTTATCAGCCCCAGCATTTT. Translating gives CASRGTVSYQPQHF.

The rearrangement links TRBV28 to TRBJ1-1; no clear D gene. The V and J ends lost 5 bases and 0 bases respectively, with 4 bases between them. Germline V gene sequence: CDR1 MDHEN, CDR2 SYDVKM. The CDR3 length is 12 residues. CDR3 coding DNA: TGTGCCAGCAGTCTGGTGAACACTGAAGCTTTCTTT. Residues: CASSLVNTEAFF. The full variable domain, rest sourced from reference TRBV28 and TRBJ1-1, is DVKVTQSSRYLVKRTGEKVFLECVQDMDHENMFWYRQDPGLGLRLIYFSYDVKMKEKGDIPEGYSVSREKKERFSLILESASTNQTSMYLCASSLVNTEAFFGQGTRLTVV.

The chain links TRBV10-3 to TRBJ1-4; the D gene is possibly TRBD1 (5 bases). Trimming removed 6 bases at V and 7 bases at J, with 18 bases between. The length of the CDR3 is 15 residues. CDR1 and CDR2 (germline): ENHRY, SYGVKD. In DNA form, the CDR3 reads TGTGCCATCAGCCCGGGGCTCGTGCAGATTGAAAAACTGTTTTTT. Translation: CAISPGLVQIEKLFF.

The chain combines TRBV18 with TRBJ2-3, with a weak D call TRBD1 (6 bases). The germline gives CDR1 KGHSH, CDR2 LQKENI. The CDR3 totals 14 residues. V dropped 6 bases and J dropped 2 bases, with 12 bases sitting between them. The CDR3, as DNA: TGTGCCAGCTCTAGACAGGAGACCACAGATACGCAGTATTTT. This codes for CASSRQETTDTQYF.

As to this clone: The same CDR3 can be traced to other DNA sequences in this sample. V is TRBV7-2 and J is TRBJ2-5, with D perhaps TRBD1 (6 bases). CDR3 size: 13 residues. V gave up 5 bases and J gave up 5 bases, with 12 bases separating them. CDR1 is SGHTA and CDR2 is FQGNSA in the germline V gene. This chain's CDR3 is CASSRTGWETQYF. CDR3 nucleotide sequence: TGTGCCAGCAGCAGAACAGGGTGGGAGACCCAGTACTTC. The whole variable domain, filled in from reference TRBV7-2 and TRBJ2-5, reads GAGVSQSPSNKVTEKGKDVELRCDPISGHTALYWYRQSLGQGLEFLIYFQGNSAPDKSGLPSDRFSAERTGGSVSTLTIQRTQQEDSAVYLCASSRTGWETQYFGPGTRLLVL.

V usage is TRBV7-3 and J usage is TRBJ2-2, with 12 positions matching TRBD2. V trimming: 8 bases; J trimming: 6 bases; junction bases outside the gene matches: 4. CDR1 is SGHTA, CDR2 FQGTGA, per germline. The CDR3 runs to 14 residues. CDR3 nucleotides: TGTGCCAGCCGGACTAGCGGGACCGCCGGGGAGCTGTTTTTT. Protein sequence: CASRTSGTAGELFF.

The chain uses TRBV30 and TRBJ2-3, with D perhaps TRBD1 (6 bases). The V end was cut by 1 base, the J end by 8 bases, with 13 bases between. Germline loops: CDR1 GTSNPN, CDR2 SVGIG (reference sequence). This CDR3 has 13 amino acids. CDR3 DNA: TGTGCCTGGAGTGGGAATTTAGGGGGTACGCAGTATTTT. The encoded protein is CAWSGNLGGTQYF.

The chain couples TRBV7-3 to TRBJ2-1; D may be TRBD2 (5 bases). The V end lost 2 bases, the J end lost 6 bases, and 11 bases lay between the germline ends. Germline loops: CDR1 SGHTA, CDR2 FQGTGA. This CDR3 comprises 14 residues. The CDR3 loop is CASSLVGVVNEQFF. The CDR3, as DNA: TGTGCCAGCAGCTTAGTGGGAGTGGTCAATGAGCAGTTCTTC.

The chain joins TRBV5-1 to TRBJ2-7, with 7 bases matching TRBD1. The trim removed 4 bases at V and 5 bases at J, leaving 6 bases unmatched. The CDR3 consists of 13 residues. The V gene's germline CDR1 is SGHRS and CDR2 YFSETQ. The CDR3 is CASSPRQGNEQYF. CDR3 in DNA: TGCGCCAGCAGCCCGCGACAGGGAAACGAGCAGTACTTC.

This sequence joins TRBV2 and TRBJ1-2, with D hard to call. CDR3 length equals 13 residues. The V and J ends lost 1 base and 3 bases respectively, with 6 bases between them. CDR1 and CDR2 from the germline V gene are SNHLY and FYNNEI. The chain's CDR3 is CASSEGVDYGYTF. CDR3 DNA sequence: TGTGCCAGCAGTGAAGGAGTTGACTATGGCTACACCTTC.

This clone was observed once. The chain couples TRBV2 to TRBJ2-1; no firm D call. The CDR3 totals 18 residues. V was pared by 1 base and J by 0 bases, with 16 bases between. Germline V gene data show CDR1 as SNHLY and CDR2 as FYNNEI. The CDR3 region is CASSEEFRTLTSYNEQFF. In nucleotides, the CDR3 is TGTGCCAGCAGTGAAGAGTTTCGAACCTTAACCTCCTACAATGAGCAGTTCTTC.

In this sample, this clone turned up many times. The chain is built from TRBV6-6 and TRBJ2-7, with 8 bases fitting TRBD2. Germline V gene sequence: CDR1 MNHNY, CDR2 SVGAGI (reference sequence). The CDR3 contains 14 residues. With V trimmed by 7 bases and J by 0 bases, 5 bases remained unmatched. CDR3 bases: TGTGCCAGCAAAAGGACTAGCAGCTCCTACGAGCAGTACTTC. Residues: CASKRTSSSYEQYF.

The chain couples TRBV5-4 to TRBJ1-2, with a tentative D call TRBD1 (5 bases). This CDR3 has 15 amino acids. The germline gives CDR1 SGHNT, CDR2 YYREEE (reference sequence). The ends were cut back, 4 bases at V and 9 bases at J, with 22 bases in the middle. CDR3 DNA sequence: TGTGCCAGCAGCGTCTCCGGGACGTCGGCCCAGAGCTACACCTTC. This gives the protein CASSVSGTSAQSYTF.

The rearrangement links TRBV15 to TRBJ2-4; TRBD1 agrees at 10 bases. Unmatched junction bases numbered 11, after V lost 0 bases and J lost 9 bases. The CDR3 covers 17 residues. Per germline, CDR1 LNHNV and CDR2 YYDKDF (reference sequence). CDR3 sequence reads: CATSRDRATGGFSIQYF. The CDR3 region has the DNA TGTGCCACCAGCAGAGACCGAGCGACAGGGGGCTTTAGCATTCAGTACTTC.

This clone was counted a single time. This chain joins TRBV25-1 and TRBJ2-5; TRBD2 matches at 8 bases. The V gene's germline CDR1 is MGHDK and CDR2 SYGVNS. J gave up 5 bases and V 5 bases, and 7 bases lay outside the gene matches. The CDR3 is 14 residues long. This chain's CDR3 is CASSRRGGGETQYF. The CDR3 DNA follows: TGTGCCAGCAGTAGACGGGGGGGCGGGGAGACCCAGTACTTC.

The chain joins TRBV18 to TRBJ1-3; perhaps TRBD1 as D (5 bases). V lost 0 bases, J lost 8 bases, and 11 bases lay in between. The CDR3 is 14 amino acids. The germline CDR1 and CDR2 sequences are KGHSH and LQKENI. CDR3 protein: CASSPPAGSDTIYF. As DNA, the CDR3 is TGTGCCAGCTCACCACCGGCAGGGTCCGACACCATATATTTT.

The CDR3 spells CASRGATNNSPLHF. Written as DNA, the CDR3 is TGTGCCAGCAGAGGGGCTACAAATAATTCACCCCTCCACTTT. The chain couples TRBV6-5 to TRBJ1-6; D may be TRBD1 (5 bases). This CDR3 is 14 amino acids long. V dropped 6 bases and J dropped 5 bases, with 11 bases sitting between them. The germline V gene encodes CDR1 MNHEY and CDR2 SVGAGI.

The chain combines TRBV29-1 with TRBJ2-1; D gene unclear. This CDR3 spans 14 amino acids. The V end lost 4 bases, the J end lost 3 bases, and 13 bases lay between the germline ends. Germline lookup yields CDR1 SQVTM and CDR2 ANQGSEA. Here the CDR3 DNA reads TGCAGCGTTGGGGGTAGGAGAATCTACAATGAGCAGTTCTTC. Translated: CSVGGRRIYNEQFF.

The J gene is TRBJ1-5, the V gene TRBV5-1, with D maybe TRBD1 (6 bases). The CDR3 is 14 residues long. In germline, CDR1 is SGHRS, CDR2 YFSETQ. V lost 3 bases and J 7 bases, leaving 14 bases between the germline ends. The CDR3 nucleotides read TGCGCCAGCAGCTGGGGAGGGGGGGAACAGCCCCAGCATTTT. It encodes CASSWGGGEQPQHF.

V gene TRBV25-1 combines with J gene TRBJ2-3; maybe TRBD2 (5 bases). Per germline, CDR1 MGHDK and CDR2 SYGVNS. The V end was cut by 3 bases, the J end by 5 bases, with 15 bases between. There are 15 residues in the CDR3. The CDR3 DNA is TGTGCCAGCAGTGAGGCGGGTTTTGTGGTAGATACGCAGTATTTT. This translates into CASSEAGFVVDTQYF.